Presented here are 16 T cell receptor beta chains from one specimen sequenced in a study of STAT5B mutations in CD4+ large granular lymphocyte leukemia. Using immunoSEQ multiplex PCR, the repertoire was profiled, and TCRdb retains in-frame clones only, with some absent. The top ten hold more than 0.9% of the sample, which has around 34,000 clones, 85% seen once. Input material: CD4+ T cells from blood buffy coats. The source of these receptors is a human donor in good health.

This clone was detected only once. The chain recombines TRBV18 with TRBJ1-5; perhaps TRBD1 as D (5 bases). The CDR3 sequence is 14 residues long. Germline lookup yields CDR1 KGHSH and CDR2 LQKENI. Trimming shortened V by 4 bases and J by 5 bases, and 12 bases separated the two germline ends. CDR3 loop: CASSQDSKDQPQHF. The DNA of the CDR3 is TGTGCCAGCTCACAAGACAGTAAAGATCAGCCCCAGCATTTT.

The J gene is TRBJ2-4, the V gene TRBV27, with 8 nucleotides matching TRBD2. CDR1 and CDR2 (germline): MNHEY, SMNVEV (reference sequence). CDR3 length: 14 amino acids. V gave up 2 bases and J gave up 6 bases; unmatched junction bases: 3. CDR3 in amino acids: CASSLRRGANIQYF. The DNA of the CDR3 is TGTGCCAGCAGTTTACGGCGGGGGGCAAACATTCAGTACTTC.

CDR3 sequence: CASSVQVNTEAFF. Written as DNA, the CDR3 is TGTGCCAGCAGCGTACAGGTTAACACTGAAGCTTTCTTT. The V call is TRBV9, the J call TRBJ1-1, with no clear D. Germline V CDR1 and CDR2: SGDLS, YYNGEE. CDR3 size: 13 residues. The V gene lost 1 base and the J gene lost 2 bases, with 6 bases spanning the gap.

The chain is built from TRBV7-9 and TRBJ2-3; TRBD1 agrees at 7 bases. The germline CDR1 and CDR2 sequences are SEHNR and FQNEAQ (reference sequence). V lost 5 bases and J lost 6; bases outside the gene matches: 8. The CDR3 has 14 residues. CDR3 sequence (DNA): TGTGCCAGCAGCCTCTCGACAGGGATTGATACGCAGTATTTT. It encodes CASSLSTGIDTQYF.

The V gene is TRBV5-6, the J gene TRBJ2-7; 8 bases are shared with TRBD1. Germline-derived CDR1 and CDR2 are SGHDT and YYEEEE. The CDR3 spans 14 residues. J gave up 3 bases and V 4 bases, and 6 bases lay outside the gene matches. The DNA of the CDR3 is TGTGCCAGCAGCGATACGACAGGGGACTACGAGCAGTACTTC. Its protein is CASSDTTGDYEQYF.

The V gene is TRBV6-6, the J gene TRBJ1-2, with 7 bases aligning to TRBD1. There are 12 residues in the CDR3. Trimming removed 7 bases from V and 6 bases from J; junction bases left unmatched: 5. From germline, CDR1 is MNHNY and CDR2 SVGAGI (reference sequence). CDR3 coding DNA: TGTGCCAGCAATTCACAGGGGCATGGCTACACCTTC. Its protein is CASNSQGHGYTF.

The rearrangement joins TRBV7-2 to TRBJ2-7; weak D call: TRBD2 (5 bases). Per the germline V gene, CDR1 is SGHTA and CDR2 is FQGNSA. The CDR3 spans 13 residues. Deletions cut 5 bases from V and 4 bases from J, with 12 bases between. In nucleotides, the CDR3 is TGTGCCAGCAGCCGAGCGGATACATACGAGCAGTACTTC. Translating it yields CASSRADTYEQYF.

The rearrangement uses TRBV18 and TRBJ2-7; D uncertain. CDR1 is KGHSH and CDR2 is LQKENI in the germline V gene. V gave up 4 bases and J gave up 5 bases, with 9 bases separating them. The CDR3 extends over 12 amino acids. CDR3 sequence (DNA): TGTGCCAGCTCACTTCGAACGGACGAGCAGTACTTC. Protein: CASSLRTDEQYF.

This chain uses TRBV11-2 with TRBJ1-1, with 8 bases aligning to TRBD1. The CDR3 totals 12 residues. V shed 6 bases, J shed 8 bases, and the junction held 5 bases outside the gene matches. Germline loops: CDR1 SGHAT, CDR2 FQNNGV. Written as DNA, the CDR3 is TGTGCCAGCAGACGAGGACAGGGCGAAGCTTTCTTT. It specifies CASRRGQGEAFF.

This chain joins TRBV11-2 and TRBJ2-7; D unresolved. The germline V and J ends were trimmed by 4 bases and 7 bases, with 11 bases remaining between them. From germline, CDR1 is SGHAT and CDR2 FQNNGV. The CDR3 spans 12 residues. The CDR3 loop reads CASSSKPWEQYF. For the CDR3, the DNA is TGTGCCAGCAGCTCAAAACCTTGGGAGCAGTACTTC.

The chain has TRBV6-1 and TRBJ1-6; D not resolved. The germline V and J ends were trimmed by 3 bases and 9 bases, with 3 bases remaining between them. The CDR3 length is 11 residues. The germline gives CDR1 MNHNS, CDR2 SASEGT. The CDR3 protein is CASSDSSPLHF. In nucleotides, the CDR3 is TGTGCCAGCAGTGATTCTTCACCCCTCCACTTT.

This clone has just a few counts. The CDR3 loop is CASSPPGDTEAFF. Written as DNA, the CDR3 is TGTGCCAGCTCACCACCAGGGGACACTGAAGCTTTCTTT. The rearrangement joins TRBV18 to TRBJ1-1; tentatively, D is TRBD1 (5 bases). The germline CDR1 and CDR2 sequences are KGHSH and LQKENI. The V end was cut by 0 bases, the J end by 3 bases, with 5 bases between. This CDR3 contains 13 residues.

The chain uses TRBV5-1 and TRBJ2-5, with D maybe TRBD1 (5 bases). The germline CDR1 and CDR2 sequences are SGHRS and YFSETQ. The CDR3 is 13 amino acids. Trimming pared 3 bases from V and 4 bases from J, leaving 10 bases between. The CDR3 here is CASSYQGSETQYF. DNA for the CDR3: TGCGCCAGCAGCTATCAGGGATCAGAGACCCAGTACTTC. The complete variable domain, with remaining parts taken from reference TRBV5-1 and TRBJ2-5, reads KAGVTQTPRYLIKTRGQQVTLSCSPISGHRSVSWYQQTPGQGLQFLFEYFSETQRNKGNFPGRFSGRQFSNSRSEMNVSTLELGDSALYLCASSYQGSETQYFGPGTRLLVL.

V gene TRBV28 combines with J gene TRBJ1-5, with 7 nucleotides matching TRBD1. Unmatched junction bases numbered 11, after V lost 1 base and J lost 2 bases. The V gene's germline CDR1 is MDHEN and CDR2 SYDVKM. The CDR3 is made up of 18 amino acids. The CDR3 reads CASSLLSAGGNRNQPQHF. The CDR3 DNA is TGTGCCAGCAGTTTATTGTCGGCAGGGGGGAACCGCAATCAGCCCCAGCATTTT. Looking up the rest from reference TRBV28 and TRBJ1-5 gives the full variable domain: DVKVTQSSRYLVKRTGEKVFLECVQDMDHENMFWYRQDPGLGLRLIYFSYDVKMKEKGDIPEGYSVSREKKERFSLILESASTNQTSMYLCASSLLSAGGNRNQPQHFGDGTRLSIL.

V gene TRBV5-1 combines with J gene TRBJ2-3, with 12 bases aligning to TRBD2. J was trimmed by 4 bases and V by 0 bases; bases with no gene match: 18. CDR3 length: 21 residues. Germline V gene lookup returns CDR1 SGHRS and CDR2 YFSETQ. This CDR3 reads CASSLAGGLAGSRGSADTQYF. CDR3 bases: TGCGCCAGCAGCTTGGCTGGCGGACTAGCGGGGAGTAGGGGCAGCGCAGATACGCAGTATTTT. Variable domain in full (rest from reference TRBV5-1 and TRBJ2-3): KAGVTQTPRYLIKTRGQQVTLSCSPISGHRSVSWYQQTPGQGLQFLFEYFSETQRNKGNFPGRFSGRQFSNSRSEMNVSTLELGDSALYLCASSLAGGLAGSRGSADTQYFGPGTRLTVL.

The genes are TRBV2 and TRBJ1-4; maybe TRBD1 (5 bases). Per the germline V gene, CDR1 is SNHLY and CDR2 is FYNNEI. The ends were cut back, 2 bases at V and 7 bases at J, with 14 bases in the middle. This CDR3 spans 15 amino acids. CDR3 residues: CASSESGIFSEKLFF. CDR3 DNA sequence: TGTGCCAGCAGTGAATCAGGGATCTTTAGTGAAAAACTGTTTTTT.